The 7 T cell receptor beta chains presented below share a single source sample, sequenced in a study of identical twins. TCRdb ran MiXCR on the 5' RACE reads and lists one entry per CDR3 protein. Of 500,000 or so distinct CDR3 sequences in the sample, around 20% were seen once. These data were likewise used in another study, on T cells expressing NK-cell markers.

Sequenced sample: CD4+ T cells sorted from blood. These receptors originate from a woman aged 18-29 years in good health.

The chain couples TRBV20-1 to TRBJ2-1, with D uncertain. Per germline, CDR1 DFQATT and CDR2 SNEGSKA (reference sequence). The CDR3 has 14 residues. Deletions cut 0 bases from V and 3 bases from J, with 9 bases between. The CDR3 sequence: CSARDRAIYNEQFF. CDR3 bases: TGCAGTGCTAGAGATAGGGCAATCTACAATGAGCAGTTCTTC.

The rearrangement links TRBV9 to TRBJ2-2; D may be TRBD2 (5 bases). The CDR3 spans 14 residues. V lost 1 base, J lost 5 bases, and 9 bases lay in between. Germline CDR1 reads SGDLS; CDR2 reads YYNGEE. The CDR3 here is CASSVQPGTGELFF. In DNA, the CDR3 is TGTGCCAGCAGCGTACAACCGGGGACCGGGGAGCTGTTTTTT. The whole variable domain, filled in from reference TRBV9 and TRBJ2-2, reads DSGVTQTPKHLITATGQRVTLRCSPRSGDLSVYWYQQSLDQGLQFLIQYYNGEERAKGNILERFSAQQFPDLHSELNLSSLELGDSALYFCASSVQPGTGELFFGEGSRLTVL.

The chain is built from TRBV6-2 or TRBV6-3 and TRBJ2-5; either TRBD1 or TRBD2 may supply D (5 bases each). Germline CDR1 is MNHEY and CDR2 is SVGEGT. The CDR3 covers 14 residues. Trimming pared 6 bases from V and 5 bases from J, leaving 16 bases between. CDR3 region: CASSHTGTGETQYF. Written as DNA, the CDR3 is TGTGCCAGCAGCCACACCGGGACCGGGGAGACCCAGTACTTC.

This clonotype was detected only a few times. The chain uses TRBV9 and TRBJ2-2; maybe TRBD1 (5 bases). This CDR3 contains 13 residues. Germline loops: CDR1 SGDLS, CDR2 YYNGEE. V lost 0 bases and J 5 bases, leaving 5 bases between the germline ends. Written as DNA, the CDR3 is TGTGCCAGCAGCGTAGAGGGGACCGGGGAGCTGTTTTTT. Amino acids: CASSVEGTGELFF.

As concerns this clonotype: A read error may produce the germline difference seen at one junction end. The CDR3 reads CSARDLAGHYGYTF. CDR3 coding DNA: TGCAGTGCTAGAGATCTAGCAGGGCACTATGGCTACACCTTT. V gene TRBV20-1 combines with J gene TRBJ1-2; D perhaps matches TRBD1 (5 bases). Germline CDR1 DFQATT, CDR2 SNEGSKA (reference sequence). The CDR3 covers 14 residues.

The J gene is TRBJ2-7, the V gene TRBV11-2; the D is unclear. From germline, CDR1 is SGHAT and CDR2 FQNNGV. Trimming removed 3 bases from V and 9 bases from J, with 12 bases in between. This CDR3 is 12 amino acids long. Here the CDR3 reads CASSLDRTGQYF. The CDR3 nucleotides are TGTGCCAGCAGCTTGGACCGGACCGGGCAGTACTTC. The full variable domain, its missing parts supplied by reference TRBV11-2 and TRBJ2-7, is EAGVAQSPRYKIIEKRQSVAFWCNPISGHATLYWYQQILGQGPKLLIQFQNNGVVDDSQLPKDRFSAERLKGVDSTLKIQPAKLEDSAVYLCASSLDRTGQYFGPGTRLTVT.

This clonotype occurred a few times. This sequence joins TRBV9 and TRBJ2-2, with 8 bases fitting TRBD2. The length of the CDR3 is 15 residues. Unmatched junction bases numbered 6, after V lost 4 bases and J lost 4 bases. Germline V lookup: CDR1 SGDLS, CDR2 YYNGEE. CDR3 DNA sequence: TGTGCCAGCAGCCCCCGGGAGGGGAGCACCGGGGAGCTGTTTTTT. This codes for CASSPREGSTGELFF.